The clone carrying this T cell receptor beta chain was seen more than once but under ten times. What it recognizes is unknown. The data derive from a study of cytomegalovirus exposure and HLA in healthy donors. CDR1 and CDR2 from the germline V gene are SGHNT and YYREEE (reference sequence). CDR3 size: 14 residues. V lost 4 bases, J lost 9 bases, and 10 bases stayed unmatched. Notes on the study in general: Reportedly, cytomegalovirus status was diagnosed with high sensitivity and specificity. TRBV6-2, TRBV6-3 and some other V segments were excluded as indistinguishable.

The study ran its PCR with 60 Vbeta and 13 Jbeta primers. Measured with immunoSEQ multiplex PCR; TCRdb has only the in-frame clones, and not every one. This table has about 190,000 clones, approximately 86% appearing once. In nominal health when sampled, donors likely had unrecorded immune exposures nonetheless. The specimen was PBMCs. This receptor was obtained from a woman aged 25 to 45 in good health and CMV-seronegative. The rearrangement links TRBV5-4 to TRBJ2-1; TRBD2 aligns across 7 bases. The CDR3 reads CASSLAVGGGEQFF. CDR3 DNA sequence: TGTGCCAGCAGCCTAGCCGTGGGGGGGGGTGAGCAGTTCTTC.